Listed below are T cell receptor beta chains from one sample, sequenced in a study of shared clonotypes between healthy human individuals. Sequenced by immunoSEQ multiplex PCR; TCRdb stores in-frame clones only, minus some. There are about 2 million clones in the sample; 90% to 95% occur only once, and under 0.15% lies in the top ten. Sequencing used naive CD4+ T cells sorted from blood. Receptor source: a man between 18 and 29 years old in good health. Each CDR3 is given with its conserved first and last residue. A D gene is named only where the DNA matches it firmly. Clone sizes are given selectively: once, few, many, or a class where the clone is expanded.

v_call	clone_size	d_call	j_call	cdr3_aa	cdr3_nt
TRBV5-1	-	-	TRBJ2-3	CASSPNLPDTQYF	TGCGCCAGCAGCCCTAATTTACCAGATACGCAGTATTTT
TRBV11-2	-	-	TRBJ2-1	CASSLPKQGSYNEQFF	TGTGCCAGCAGCTTACCCAAACAGGGCTCCTACAATGAGCAGTTCTTC
TRBV30	-	-	TRBJ1-6	CAWSLTSRALHF	TGTGCCTGGAGTTTGACATCCCGGGCCCTCCACTTT
TRBV7-9	-	-	TRBJ1-1	CASSPGWVLNTEAFF	TGTGCCAGCAGCCCCGGTTGGGTTTTGAACACTGAAGCTTTCTTT
TRBV5-1	-	TRBD1	TRBJ1-2	CASSSDGSGGRGYTF	TGCGCCAGCAGCTCTGACGGGTCAGGGGGCCGTGGCTACACCTTC
TRBV7-7	-	-	TRBJ1-4	CASSLGANEKLFF	TGTGCTAGCAGCTTAGGGGCTAATGAAAAACTGTTTTTT
TRBV19	-	-	TRBJ1-5	CASGGGVGNQPQHF	TGTGCCAGCGGTGGGGGAGTAGGCAATCAGCCCCAGCATTTT
TRBV27	once	-	TRBJ1-5	CASSHLRGDNQPQHF	TGTGCCAGCAGTCACCTTCGGGGGGACAATCAGCCCCAGCATTTT
TRBV10-3	once	TRBD1	TRBJ2-7	CAISELTGSSYEQYF	TGTGCCATCAGTGAGTTGACAGGGAGCTCCTACGAGCAGTACTTC
TRBV10-2	-	TRBD1	TRBJ2-3	CASSETGQGPDTQYF	TGCGCCAGCAGTGAGACGGGACAGGGCCCAGATACGCAGTATTTT
TRBV2	-	TRBD1	TRBJ2-7	CASMGVNTGQGSIEQYF	TGTGCCAGCATGGGGGTCAACACGGGACAGGGGTCAATCGAGCAGTACTTC
TRBV29-1	-	-	TRBJ1-2	CSGGSQIYGYTF	TGCAGCGGAGGGTCACAGATCTATGGCTACACCTTC
TRBV16	-	-	TRBJ2-7	CASSPLKSSYEQYF	TGTGCCAGCAGCCCCTTGAAGAGCTCCTACGAGCAGTACTTC
TRBV2	-	-	TRBJ2-2	CASSVGSSIYGELFF	TGTGCCAGCAGTGTTGGTAGCTCGATATACGGGGAGCTGTTTTTT
TRBV5-1	once	-	TRBJ2-1	CASRMYEGNEQFF	TGCGCCAGCAGGATGTACGAGGGCAATGAGCAGTTCTTC
TRBV2	-	-	TRBJ1-4	CASRPTGSTNEKLFF	TGTGCCAGCAGGCCTACAGGGTCGACTAATGAAAAACTGTTTTTT
TRBV7-2	-	-	TRBJ2-7	CASHLRWRGSQEQYF	TGTGCCAGCCATCTGAGATGGCGAGGGAGCCAAGAGCAGTACTTC
TRBV7-8	-	-	TRBJ2-4	CASSAKQSLAKNIQYF	TGTGCCAGCAGCGCGAAACAGAGTTTAGCCAAAAACATTCAGTACTTC
TRBV6-5	-	-	TRBJ2-7	CASSQGNEQYF	TGTGCCAGCAGCCAGGGGAACGAGCAGTACTTC
TRBV18	-	TRBD1	TRBJ2-7	CASSPGQGVPYEQYF	TGTGCCAGCTCACCAGGACAGGGGGTGCCCTACGAGCAGTACTTC
TRBV7-9	-	-	TRBJ2-7	CASSSTGNSYEQYF	TGTGCCAGCAGCTCTACAGGTAACTCCTACGAGCAGTACTTC
TRBV6-5	-	-	TRBJ2-1	CASSSEAPGQFF	TGTGCCAGCAGTTCTGAGGCCCCGGGGCAGTTCTTC
TRBV9	-	TRBD1	TRBJ2-6	CASSWTGTQGANVLTF	TGTGCCAGCAGCTGGACAGGGACGCAAGGGGCCAACGTCCTGACTTTC
TRBV5-1	-	TRBD1	TRBJ2-2	CASSENPGQGNTGELFF	TGCGCCAGCAGCGAGAATCCGGGACAGGGAAACACCGGGGAGCTGTTTTTT
TRBV5-8	-	-	TRBJ2-7	CASRDTGATTEQYF	TGTGCCAGCAGAGATACCGGGGCGACCACGGAGCAGTACTTC
TRBV11-2	once	-	TRBJ1-6	CASNRDGLSSPLHF	TGTGCCAGCAACCGGGATGGGTTAAGTTCACCCCTCCACTTT
TRBV27	-	-	TRBJ1-4	CASSRTTNEKLFF	TGTGCCAGCAGTCGGACAACTAATGAAAAACTGTTTTTT
TRBV7-8	-	-	TRBJ2-7	CASSSETGPYEQYF	TGTGCCAGCAGCTCCGAGACAGGACCCTACGAGCAGTACTTC
TRBV10-1	-	-	TRBJ1-1	CASRARRDLNTEAFF	TGCGCCAGCAGGGCCAGAAGAGACTTGAACACTGAAGCTTTCTTT
TRBV7-8	-	-	TRBJ2-1	CASSLGQGGRPGGYEQFF	TGTGCCAGCAGCTTAGGACAGGGAGGGCGCCCGGGCGGTTATGAGCAGTTCTTC
TRBV2	-	TRBD1	TRBJ1-1	CASREQGDRGEAFF	TGTGCCAGCAGGGAACAGGGGGATCGCGGTGAAGCTTTCTTT
TRBV5-6	-	TRBD2	TRBJ2-3	CASSVGLAGGDTQYF	TGTGCCAGCAGCGTGGGACTAGCGGGAGGTGATACGCAGTATTTT
TRBV5-1	-	-	TRBJ2-1	CASSFAERSSYNEQFF	TGCGCCAGCAGCTTTGCGGAGCGGAGCTCCTACAATGAGCAGTTCTTC
TRBV2	-	-	TRBJ1-2	CASRINGYTF	TGTGCCAGCAGGATTAATGGCTACACCTTC
TRBV7-6	few	-	TRBJ2-7	CASSSQPGGTYEQYF	TGTGCCAGCAGCTCCCAACCTGGGGGCACCTACGAGCAGTACTTC
TRBV11-2	-	-	TRBJ2-1	CASSPFSIGYNEQFF	TGTGCCAGCAGCCCTTTCTCCATCGGGTACAATGAGCAGTTCTTC
TRBV10-3	-	-	TRBJ2-7	CAIREGGVQYF	TGTGCCATCAGGGAAGGGGGGGTACAGTACTTC
TRBV28	-	-	TRBJ2-7	CASSPTSFESYEQYF	TGTGCCAGCAGTCCGACTAGTTTTGAAAGCTACGAGCAGTACTTC
TRBV10-3	-	-	TRBJ2-2	CAISVAGQGNTGELFF	TGTGCCATCAGTGTAGCGGGACAGGGTAACACCGGGGAGCTGTTTTTT
TRBV19	-	-	TRBJ1-1	CASSMTIFLMNTEAFF	TGTGCCAGTAGTATGACTATTTTTCTCATGAACACTGAAGCTTTCTTT
TRBV21-1	-	-	TRBJ2-7	CASSNPPQPSSYEQYF	TGTGCCAGCAGCAATCCCCCCCAGCCGAGCTCCTACGAGCAGTACTTC
TRBV2	-	-	TRBJ1-1	CASSEALQGEAFF	TGTGCCAGCAGTGAAGCGTTGCAGGGCGAAGCTTTCTTT
TRBV7-9	-	-	TRBJ1-3	CASSLFRTISGNTIYF	TGTGCCAGCAGCTTATTTCGCACAATCTCTGGAAACACCATATATTTT
TRBV19	-	-	TRBJ1-5	CASSIGVGNQPQHF	TGTGCCAGTAGTATCGGCGTAGGCAATCAGCCCCAGCATTTT
TRBV19	once	TRBD1	TRBJ1-6	CASSILDRDDSPLHF	TGTGCCAGTAGTATTCTGGACAGGGACGATTCACCCCTCCACTTT
TRBV30	few	-	TRBJ1-3	CAWGRAGSGNTIYF	TGTGCCTGGGGCCGCGCAGGGTCAGGAAACACCATATATTTT
TRBV2	-	-	TRBJ1-6	CASSEVEGNSPLHF	TGTGCCAGCAGTGAAGTAGAAGGGAATTCACCCCTCCACTTT
TRBV5-1	-	TRBD2	TRBJ2-5	CASSRGEQETQYF	TGCGCCAGCAGCCGGGGGGAACAAGAGACCCAGTACTTC
TRBV25-1	once	TRBD2	TRBJ2-7	CASDSGETYEQYF	TGTGCCAGCGATAGCGGGGAGACCTACGAGCAGTACTTC